This entry lists 18 T cell receptor beta chains sequenced from one sample in a study of T cells after posttransplantation cyclophosphamide. Methotrexate plus calcineurin inhibitor accompanied controls' myeloablative marrow transplants; sampling was 1 year later. TCRdb's copy holds only in-frame clones and misses some; the assay was immunoSEQ multiplex PCR. The data contain 19,000 or so clones, just over 85% of them seen just once; the ten biggest clones take up about 2%. Sequenced here: PBMCs, sampled 362 days after allogeneic stem cell transplant with calcineurin inhibitor and methotrexate. The origin of the receptors is a female patient in her 30s who received an allogeneic stem cell transplant from an unrelated donor, was CMV-positive, and had acute and chronic GVHD. Some T cells may be transferred from the graft donor.

The gene calls are TRBV7-9 and TRBJ1-2, with D possibly being TRBD1 (5 bases). With 5 bases removed from V and 7 bases from J, the gap between germline ends came to 17 bases. The CDR3 length is 14 residues. CDR1 and CDR2 (germline): SEHNR, FQNEAQ (reference sequence). DNA of the CDR3: TGTGCCAGCAGCCTCGCTGAAGGGGCGCGTGGCTACACCTTC. Its protein product is CASSLAEGARGYTF.

The chain combines TRBV11-2 with TRBJ1-5; D uncertain. The CDR3 is made up of 13 amino acids. V was shortened by 4 bases and J by 2 bases, with 6 bases between the two germline ends. CDR1 is SGHAT and CDR2 is FQNNGV in the germline V gene. The CDR3 here is CASSSTGNQPQHF. Here the CDR3 DNA reads TGTGCCAGCAGCTCCACGGGCAATCAGCCCCAGCATTTT.

Concerning this clone itself: The identical CDR3 is also encoded by other nucleotide sequences in the sample. The chain is built from TRBV18 and TRBJ2-3; D possibly corresponds to TRBD1 (5 bases). CDR1 is KGHSH and CDR2 is LQKENI in the germline V gene. V was clipped by 2 bases and J by 1 base, with 16 bases between them. This CDR3 is 17 amino acids long. CDR3 coding DNA: TGTGCCAGCTCACCAATTGTCAGGGTAGCCGGCACAGATACGCAGTATTTT. Residues: CASSPIVRVAGTDTQYF.

The rearrangement uses TRBV4-3 and TRBJ2-7; D is perhaps TRBD2 (6 bases). CDR1 is LGHNA and CDR2 is YSLEER in the germline V gene. Trimming removed 0 bases at V and 2 bases at J, with 14 bases between. The CDR3 spans 16 residues. CDR3 coding DNA: TGCGCCAGCAGCCAAGATCCCGGGACTCCAACCTACGAGCAGTACTTC. Its translation: CASSQDPGTPTYEQYF.

The sample holds one count of this clone. This chain links TRBV9 with TRBJ2-2; D is possibly TRBD2 (5 bases). This CDR3 has 12 residues. The germline gives CDR1 SGDLS, CDR2 YYNGEE. Trimming left V 3 bases short and J 10 bases short, with 10 bases between. The CDR3 nucleotides read TGTGCCAGCAGCGGCCTGGAGGTGGAGCTGTTTTTT. It is translated as CASSGLEVELFF.

This chain connects TRBV21-1 to TRBJ2-7; the table's D call of TRBD2 was not tested on the DNA. TRBV21-1 is a recognized pseudogene. The CDR3 runs 15 residues. The CDR3 sequence: CASSNWGGSVYEQYF. CDR3 coding DNA: TGTGCCAGCAGCAACTGGGGGGGATCCGTCTACGAGCAGTACTTC.

V gene TRBV6-5 combines with J gene TRBJ2-5; the match to TRBD2 covers 10 bases. This CDR3 spans 14 amino acids. J lost 3 bases, V lost 6 bases, and 4 bases had no gene match. Germline V lookup: CDR1 MNHEY, CDR2 SVGAGI. This CDR3 reads CASRTSGLKETQYF. The CDR3 DNA reads as TGTGCCAGCAGGACTAGCGGGTTAAAAGAGACCCAGTACTTC.

The genes are TRBV19 and TRBJ1-6; D is possibly TRBD1 (5 bases). The CDR3 has 15 residues. The germline gives CDR1 LNHDA, CDR2 SQIVND (reference sequence). Trimming left V 5 bases short and J 9 bases short, with 17 bases between. The CDR3: CASSPRTTFLSPLHF. The CDR3 nucleotides are TGTGCCAGTAGTCCCCGGACAACTTTTCTTTCACCCCTCCACTTT.

V and J are TRBV5-6 and TRBJ1-4, with 8 bases matching TRBD1. The CDR3 has 15 residues. Germline trimming cut 4 bases from V and 5 bases from J; bases unmatched to any gene: 7. The germline CDR1 and CDR2 sequences are SGHDT and YYEEEE. The CDR3 region has the DNA TGTGCCAGCAGCCAAGACAGGGGAGCGAATGAAAAACTGTTTTTT. Encoded protein: CASSQDRGANEKLFF.

The chain recombines TRBV7-2 with TRBJ2-7, with 7 bases fitting TRBD2. Per the germline V gene, CDR1 is SGHTA and CDR2 is FQGNSA. The trim removed 5 bases at V and 2 bases at J, leaving 6 bases unmatched. The CDR3 runs to 14 residues. The CDR3 spells CASSASGTTYEQYF. CDR3 coding DNA: TGTGCCAGCAGCGCGAGCGGGACTACCTACGAGCAGTACTTC.

This clone came up a few times. The J gene is TRBJ2-1, the V gene TRBV2; 7 nucleotides agree with TRBD1. V lost 5 bases to trimming and J lost 2 bases; unmatched junction nucleotides: 12. The CDR3 runs 17 residues. Germline CDR1 and CDR2: SNHLY and FYNNEI. The chain's CDR3 is CASSRPPRGITYNEQFF. The CDR3 DNA is TGTGCCAGCAGTCGCCCGCCCAGGGGGATCACCTACAATGAGCAGTTCTTC. Combining the CDR3 with reference TRBV2 and TRBJ2-1 gives the whole variable domain EPEVTQTPSHQVTQMGQEVILRCVPISNHLYFYWYRQILGQKVEFLVSFYNNEISEKSEIFDDQFSVERPDGSNFTLKIRSTKLEDSAMYFCASSRPPRGITYNEQFFGPGTRLTVL.

CDR3 residues: CASSLTSGASYEQYF. CDR3 bases: TGTGCCAGCTCCCTAACTAGCGGGGCCTCCTACGAGCAGTACTTC. The chain links TRBV5-4 to TRBJ2-7; 10 bases map to TRBD2. CDR3 length: 15 amino acids. Trimming cost V 7 bases and J 0 bases; bases outside gene matches: 7. Germline V gene lookup returns CDR1 SGHNT and CDR2 YYREEE (reference sequence).

The DNA for the CDR3 is TGTGCCAGCCATGCGACTAGCGGGGGGGCCGGGGAGCTGTTTTTT. Translating gives CASHATSGGAGELFF. This chain connects TRBV2 to TRBJ2-2, with TRBD2 matching 14 bases. V was clipped by 8 bases and J by 6 bases; unmatched bases: 5. This CDR3 comprises 15 residues. CDR1 is SNHLY, CDR2 FYNNEI, per germline.

CDR3 in amino acids: CASSEIAGGETQYF. The CDR3 DNA reads as TGTGCCAGCAGTGAAATAGCGGGAGGTGAGACCCAGTACTTC. The gene calls are TRBV9 and TRBJ2-5, with 10 bases lining up with TRBD2. This CDR3 contains 14 residues. With 5 bases clipped from V and 5 bases from J, the junction kept 6 bases outside the gene matches. CDR1 SGDLS and CDR2 YYNGEE come from the germline V gene.

V gene TRBV7-3 combines with J gene TRBJ2-5, with 9 bases matching TRBD2. There are 14 residues in the CDR3. The V segment lost 5 bases and the J segment 5 bases; nucleotides outside the gene matches: 6. Germline V CDR1 and CDR2: SGHTA, FQGTGA. The DNA of the CDR3 is TGTGCCAGCAGCCCGACTAGCGGTGGCGAGACCCAGTACTTC. Translated: CASSPTSGGETQYF. Complete variable domain (other parts from reference TRBV7-3 and TRBJ2-5): GAGVSQTPSNKVTEKGKYVELRCDPISGHTALYWYRQSLGQGPEFLIYFQGTGAADDSGLPNDRFFAVRPEGSVSTLKIQRTERGDSAVYLCASSPTSGGETQYFGPGTRLLVL.

To note about this clone: Its ends do not fully match the called genes, so a read error is possible. The genes are TRBV9 and TRBJ1-5, with TRBD1 matching 7 bases. Germline-derived CDR1 and CDR2 are SGDLS and YYNGEE. The CDR3 is 20 residues long. CDR3 bases: TGTGTCAGCAGCGTAAGGCTCTTTTCCCAGGACAGGTATAGCAATCAGCCCCAGCATTTT. It encodes CVSSVRLFSQDRYSNQPQHF.

In its sample, this clone was seen a few times. The chain carries TRBV7-9 and TRBJ1-2, with D maybe TRBD1 (5 bases). CDR1 is SEHNR, CDR2 FQNEAQ, per germline (reference sequence). This CDR3 contains 13 residues. V shed 6 bases and J shed 2 bases, with 10 bases lying between them. The CDR3 DNA reads as TGTGCCAGCAGGGTAGCAGGGAACTATGGCTACACCTTC. It encodes CASRVAGNYGYTF.

The chain carries TRBV19 and TRBJ2-7, with D possibly TRBD1 on 5 matching bases. V was pared by 5 bases and J by 5 bases, with 22 bases between. Germline CDR1 and CDR2: LNHDA and SQIVND (reference sequence). This CDR3 is built from 16 residues. The CDR3 loop reads CASSPYRSDYGDEQYF. CDR3 nucleotides: TGTGCCAGTAGTCCATACAGGTCCGATTATGGGGACGAGCAGTACTTC.